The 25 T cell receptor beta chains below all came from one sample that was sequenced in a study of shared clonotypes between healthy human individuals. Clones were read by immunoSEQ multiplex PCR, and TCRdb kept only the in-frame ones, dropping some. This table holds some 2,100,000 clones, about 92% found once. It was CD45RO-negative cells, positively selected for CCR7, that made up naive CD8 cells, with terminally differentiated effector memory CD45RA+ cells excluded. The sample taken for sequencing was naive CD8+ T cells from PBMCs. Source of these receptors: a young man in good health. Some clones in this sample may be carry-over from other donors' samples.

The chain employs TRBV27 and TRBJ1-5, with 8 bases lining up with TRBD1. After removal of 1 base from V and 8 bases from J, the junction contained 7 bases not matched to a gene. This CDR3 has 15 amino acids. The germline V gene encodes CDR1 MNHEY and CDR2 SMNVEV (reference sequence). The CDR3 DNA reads TGTGCCAGCAGTTTATTCCCAGGGGGCGTGGAGCCCCAGCATTTT. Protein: CASSLFPGGVEPQHF.

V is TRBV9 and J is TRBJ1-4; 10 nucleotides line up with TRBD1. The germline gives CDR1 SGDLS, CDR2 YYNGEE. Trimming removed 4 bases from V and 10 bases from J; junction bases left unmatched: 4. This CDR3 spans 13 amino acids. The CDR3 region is CASSPGDRGKLFF. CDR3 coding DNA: TGTGCCAGCAGCCCCGGGGACAGGGGAAAACTGTTTTTT.

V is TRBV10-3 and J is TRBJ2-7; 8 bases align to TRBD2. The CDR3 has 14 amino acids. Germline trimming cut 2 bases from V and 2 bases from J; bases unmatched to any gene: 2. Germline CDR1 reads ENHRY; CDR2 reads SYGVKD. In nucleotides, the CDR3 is TGTGCCATCAGTGAGATTAGCGGGGCCTACGAGCAGTACTTC. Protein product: CAISEISGAYEQYF.

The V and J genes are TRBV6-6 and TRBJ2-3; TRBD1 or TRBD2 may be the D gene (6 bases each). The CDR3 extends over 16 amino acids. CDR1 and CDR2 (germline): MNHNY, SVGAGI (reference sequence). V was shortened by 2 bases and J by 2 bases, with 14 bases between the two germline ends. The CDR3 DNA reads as TGTGCCAGCAGTTACCTTAAGGGGGGAATCACAGATACGCAGTATTTT. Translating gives CASSYLKGGITDTQYF.

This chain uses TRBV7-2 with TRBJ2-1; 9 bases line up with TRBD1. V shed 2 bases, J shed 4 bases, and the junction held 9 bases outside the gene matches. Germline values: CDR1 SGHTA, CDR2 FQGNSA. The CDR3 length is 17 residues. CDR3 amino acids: CASSLQGGQGPYNEQFF. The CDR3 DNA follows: TGTGCCAGCAGCTTACAGGGGGGACAGGGACCATACAATGAGCAGTTCTTC.

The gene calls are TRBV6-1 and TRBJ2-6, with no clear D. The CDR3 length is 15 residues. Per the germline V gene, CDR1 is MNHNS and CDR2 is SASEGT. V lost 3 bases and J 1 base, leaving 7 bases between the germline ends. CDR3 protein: CASSDQVSGANVLTF. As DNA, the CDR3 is TGTGCCAGCAGTGATCAGGTTTCTGGGGCCAACGTCCTGACTTTC.

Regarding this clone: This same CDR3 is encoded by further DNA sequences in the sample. CDR3 sequence (DNA): TGCGCCAGCAGCCAAGATCGGGGGACAGGGACCTACGAGCAGTACTTC. Protein sequence: CASSQDRGTGTYEQYF. The V call is TRBV4-3, the J call TRBJ2-7, with 9 bases matching TRBD1. Trimming removed 0 bases from V and 2 bases from J; junction bases left unmatched: 5. The CDR3 runs to 16 residues. Germline CDR1 LGHNA, CDR2 YSLEER.

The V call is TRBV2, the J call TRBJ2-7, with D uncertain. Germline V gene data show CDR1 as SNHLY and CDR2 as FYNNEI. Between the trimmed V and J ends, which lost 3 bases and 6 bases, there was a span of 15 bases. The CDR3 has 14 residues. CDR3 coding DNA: TGTGCCAGCAGTGAGCAGAGCTCCCCTGCCGAGCAGTACTTC. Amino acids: CASSEQSSPAEQYF.

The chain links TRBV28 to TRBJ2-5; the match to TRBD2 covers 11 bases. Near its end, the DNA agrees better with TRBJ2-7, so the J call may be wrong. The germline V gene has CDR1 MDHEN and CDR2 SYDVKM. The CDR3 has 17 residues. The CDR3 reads CASSFRLAGFRGNEQYF. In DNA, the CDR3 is TGTGCCAGCAGTTTCAGACTAGCGGGATTCCGGGGCAACGAGCAGTACTTC.

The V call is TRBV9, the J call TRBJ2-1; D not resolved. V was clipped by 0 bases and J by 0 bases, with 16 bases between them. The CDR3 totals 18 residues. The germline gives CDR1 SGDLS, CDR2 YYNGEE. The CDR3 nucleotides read TGTGCCAGCAGCGTAGCCAGCTTACTGGCGCCCTCCTACAATGAGCAGTTCTTC. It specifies CASSVASLLAPSYNEQFF.

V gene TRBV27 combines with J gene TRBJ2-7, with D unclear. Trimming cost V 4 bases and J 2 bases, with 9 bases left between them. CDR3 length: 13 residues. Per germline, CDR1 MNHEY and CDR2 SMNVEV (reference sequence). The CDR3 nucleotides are TGTGCCAGCAGTTGGGCTGATACCTACGAGCAGTACTTC. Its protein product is CASSWADTYEQYF.

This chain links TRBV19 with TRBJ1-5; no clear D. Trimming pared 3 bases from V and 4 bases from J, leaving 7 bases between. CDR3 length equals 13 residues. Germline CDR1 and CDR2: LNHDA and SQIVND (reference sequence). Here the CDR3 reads CASSILQNQPQHF. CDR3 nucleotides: TGTGCCAGTAGTATCCTCCAGAATCAGCCCCAGCATTTT.

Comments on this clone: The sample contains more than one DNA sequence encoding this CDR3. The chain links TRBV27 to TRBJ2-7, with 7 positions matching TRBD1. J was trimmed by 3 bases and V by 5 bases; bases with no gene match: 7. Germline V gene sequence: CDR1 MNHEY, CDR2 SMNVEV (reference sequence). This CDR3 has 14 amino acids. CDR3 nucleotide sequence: TGTGCCAGCAGTCCGATGACAGGGAGCTACGAGCAGTACTTC. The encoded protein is CASSPMTGSYEQYF.

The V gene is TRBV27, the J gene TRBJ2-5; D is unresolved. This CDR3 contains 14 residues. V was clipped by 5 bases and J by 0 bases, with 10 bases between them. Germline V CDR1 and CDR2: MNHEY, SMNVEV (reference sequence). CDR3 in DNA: TGTGCCAGCAGTCCCTGGGCCCACCAAGAGACCCAGTACTTC. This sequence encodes CASSPWAHQETQYF.

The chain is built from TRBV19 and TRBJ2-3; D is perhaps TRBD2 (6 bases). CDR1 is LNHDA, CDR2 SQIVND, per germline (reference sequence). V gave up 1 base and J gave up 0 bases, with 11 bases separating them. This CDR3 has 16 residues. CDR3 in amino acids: CASSIVGGTSTDTQYF. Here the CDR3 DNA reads TGTGCCAGTAGTATAGTAGGAGGGACTAGCACAGATACGCAGTATTTT.

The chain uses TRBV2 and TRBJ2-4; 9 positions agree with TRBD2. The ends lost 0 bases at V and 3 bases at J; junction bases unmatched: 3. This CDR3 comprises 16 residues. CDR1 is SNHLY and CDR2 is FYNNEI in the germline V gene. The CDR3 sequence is CASSEARGGSKNIQYF. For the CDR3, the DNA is TGTGCCAGCAGTGAAGCGCGGGGGGGAAGCAAAAACATTCAGTACTTC.

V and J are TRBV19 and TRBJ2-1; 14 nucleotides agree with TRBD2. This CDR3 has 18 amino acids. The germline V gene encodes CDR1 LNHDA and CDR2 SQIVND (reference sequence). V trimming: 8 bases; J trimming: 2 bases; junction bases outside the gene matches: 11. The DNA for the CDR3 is TGTGCCAGTTCCACGACTAGCGGGAGGGCATACCCCTACAATGAGCAGTTCTTC. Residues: CASSTTSGRAYPYNEQFF.

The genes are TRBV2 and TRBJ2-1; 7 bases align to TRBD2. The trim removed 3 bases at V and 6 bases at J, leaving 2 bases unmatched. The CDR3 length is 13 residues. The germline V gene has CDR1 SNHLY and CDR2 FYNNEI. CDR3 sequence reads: CASSDPGGNEQFF. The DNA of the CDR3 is TGTGCCAGCAGTGACCCGGGGGGCAATGAGCAGTTCTTC.

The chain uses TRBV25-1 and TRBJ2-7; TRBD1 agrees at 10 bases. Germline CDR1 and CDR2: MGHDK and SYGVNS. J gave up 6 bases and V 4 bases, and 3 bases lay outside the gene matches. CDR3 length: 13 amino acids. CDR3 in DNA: TGTGCCAGCAGTGCGACAGGGGGCTCCGAGCAGTACTTC. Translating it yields CASSATGGSEQYF.

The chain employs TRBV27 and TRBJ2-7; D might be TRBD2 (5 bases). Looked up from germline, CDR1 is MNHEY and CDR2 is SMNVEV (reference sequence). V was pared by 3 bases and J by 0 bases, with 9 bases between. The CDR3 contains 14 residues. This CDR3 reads CASSLRALSYEQYF. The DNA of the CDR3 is TGTGCCAGCAGTTTGAGGGCCCTCTCCTACGAGCAGTACTTC.

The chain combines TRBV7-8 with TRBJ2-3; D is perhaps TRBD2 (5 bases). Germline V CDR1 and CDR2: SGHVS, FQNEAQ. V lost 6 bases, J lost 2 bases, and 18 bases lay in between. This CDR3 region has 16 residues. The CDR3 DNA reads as TGTGCCAGCAGTCTCTTACAAGCGGCCTCCACAGATACGCAGTATTTT. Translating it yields CASSLLQAASTDTQYF.

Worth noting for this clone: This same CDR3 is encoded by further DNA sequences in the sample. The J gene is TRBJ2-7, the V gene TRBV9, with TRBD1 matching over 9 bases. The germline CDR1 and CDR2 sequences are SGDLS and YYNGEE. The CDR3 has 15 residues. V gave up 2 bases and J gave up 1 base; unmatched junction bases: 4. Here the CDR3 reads CASSVGTGTSYEQYF. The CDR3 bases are TGTGCCAGCAGCGTTGGGACAGGGACTTCCTACGAGCAGTACTTC.

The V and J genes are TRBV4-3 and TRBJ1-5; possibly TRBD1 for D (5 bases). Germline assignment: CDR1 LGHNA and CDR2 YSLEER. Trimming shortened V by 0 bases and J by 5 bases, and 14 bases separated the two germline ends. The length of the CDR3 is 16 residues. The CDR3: CASSQDLAGPYQPQHF. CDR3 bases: TGCGCCAGCAGCCAAGATCTGGCAGGGCCCTATCAGCCCCAGCATTTT.

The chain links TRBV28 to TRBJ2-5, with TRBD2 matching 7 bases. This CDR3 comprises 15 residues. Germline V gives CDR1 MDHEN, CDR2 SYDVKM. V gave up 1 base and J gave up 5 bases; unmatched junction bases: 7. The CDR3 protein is CASSLLPGREETQYF. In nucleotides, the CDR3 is TGTGCCAGCAGTTTATTGCCCGGGCGGGAGGAGACCCAGTACTTC.

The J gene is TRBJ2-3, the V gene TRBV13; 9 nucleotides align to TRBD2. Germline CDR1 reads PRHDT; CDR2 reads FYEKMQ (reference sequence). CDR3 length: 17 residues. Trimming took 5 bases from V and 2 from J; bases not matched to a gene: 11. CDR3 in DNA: TGTGCCAGCAGCGCACGACTAGCGGAAACCCCCACAGATACGCAGTATTTT. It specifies CASSARLAETPTDTQYF.